A selection of T cell receptor beta chains follows, all from one sample in a study of T cell responses to AZD1222 COVID-19 vaccine. The assay was immunoSEQ multiplex PCR, and TCRdb's table has in-frame clones only and misses some. Of roughly 140,000 clones listed, about 91% are singletons. The specimen was peripheral blood, collected 28 days after the second AZD1222 dose. These receptor sequences come from an adult who received the AZD1222 COVID-19 vaccine. Each CDR3 is given with its conserved first and last residue. D genes are given only for firm matches. A clone size is listed for some rows: how often the clone was seen (once, few, many), or a class if it is expanded.

V gene: TRBV28; clone size: -; CDR3 length: 12; J gene: TRBJ1-2; D gene: -; CDR3 DNA: TGTGCCACCAGGGGCACCCTCTGGAGGAACACCTTC; CDR3 protein: CATRGTLWRNTF
V gene: TRBV27; clone size: -; CDR3 length: 14; J gene: TRBJ1-2; D gene: -; CDR3 DNA: TGTGCCAGCAGTTCCTACCGGGACCGCGGGGGCTACACCTTC; CDR3 protein: CASSSYRDRGGYTF
V gene: TRBV16; clone size: -; CDR3 length: 14; J gene: TRBJ1-1; D gene: -; CDR3 DNA: TGTGCCAGCAGCGTGGTAGGATGGGCCACTGAAGCTTTCTTT; CDR3 protein: CASSVVGWATEAFF
V gene: TRBV6-2/TRBV6-3; clone size: -; CDR3 length: 13; J gene: TRBJ1-3; D gene: -; CDR3 DNA: TGTGCCAGCAGTGCGCACCGAGGGGACACCATATATTTT; CDR3 protein: CASSAHRGDTIYF
V gene: TRBV28; clone size: -; CDR3 length: 12; J gene: TRBJ1-1; D gene: -; CDR3 DNA: TGTGCCAGCAGTTTACCAGGGACTGAAGCTTTCTTT; CDR3 protein: CASSLPGTEAFF
V gene: TRBV6-5; clone size: -; CDR3 length: 14; J gene: TRBJ2-1; D gene: -; CDR3 DNA: TGTGCCAGCAGTTTCTGGGACGGTGACAATGAGCAGTTCTTC; CDR3 protein: CASSFWDGDNEQFF
V gene: TRBV5-1; clone size: -; CDR3 length: 15; J gene: TRBJ2-2; D gene: -; CDR3 DNA: TGCGCCAGCAGCTCTGGAAATACGAACACCGGGGAGCTGTTTTTT; CDR3 protein: CASSSGNTNTGELFF
V gene: TRBV9; clone size: -; CDR3 length: 16; J gene: TRBJ2-3; D gene: -; CDR3 DNA: TGTGCCAGCAGCGTAGAAAAGGGCTCTAGCACAGATACGCAGTATTTT; CDR3 protein: CASSVEKGSSTDTQYF
V gene: TRBV19; clone size: few; CDR3 length: 12; J gene: TRBJ1-2; D gene: -; CDR3 DNA: TGTGCCAGTAGTACCCTCCAGGGCGGCAACACCTTC; CDR3 protein: CASSTLQGGNTF
V gene: TRBV6-5; clone size: -; CDR3 length: 15; J gene: TRBJ2-6; D gene: -; CDR3 DNA: TGTGCCAGCAGTTCCAGGGTGTCTGGGGCCAACGTCCTGACTTTC; CDR3 protein: CASSSRVSGANVLTF
V gene: TRBV19; clone size: once; CDR3 length: 12; J gene: TRBJ2-2; D gene: -; CDR3 DNA: TGTGCCAGTAGTATCGGGACTCGGGAGCTGTTTTTT; CDR3 protein: CASSIGTRELFF
V gene: TRBV7-2; clone size: -; CDR3 length: 13; J gene: TRBJ1-4; D gene: -; CDR3 DNA: TGTGCCAGCGGGAGGGGAGGGGCCGAAAAACTGTTTTTT; CDR3 protein: CASGRGGAEKLFF
V gene: TRBV6-2/TRBV6-3; clone size: -; CDR3 length: 13; J gene: TRBJ1-1; D gene: -; CDR3 DNA: TGTGCCAGCAGTCAGGGACAGAACACTGAAGCTTTCTTT; CDR3 protein: CASSQGQNTEAFF
V gene: TRBV28; clone size: -; CDR3 length: 17; J gene: TRBJ1-1; D gene: TRBD1; CDR3 DNA: TGTGCCAGCAGTTTGGTCCGAGGGACAGCCTCGAACACTGAAGCTTTCTTT; CDR3 protein: CASSLVRGTASNTEAFF